This TCR beta chain is from a study of blood T cells in healthy people across ages. Combining a sample-barcoded 5' primer with a J-beta primer mix, a second PCR ran for roughly 7 to 12 cycles. Researchers report that each sample yielded at least 3 million CDR3-containing paired-end reads. TCRdb reprocessed the 5' RACE reads with MiXCR, giving one entry per CDR3 protein. The repertoire holds about 1.7 million distinct CDR3 sequences, with roughly 27% as singletons. General study findings and limits: Naive T cell percentage strongly correlated with TCR beta diversity. TCR beta diversity, measured per million T cells, fell in a roughly linear way with age.

V was clipped by 4 bases and J by 4 bases; unmatched bases: 31. The CDR3 is 22 amino acids. Germline CDR1 reads SQVTM; CDR2 reads ANQGSEA. Note on this clonotype: What it binds is unknown.

The amount of total RNA extracted per sample was at least 5.5 micrograms. The TCR sequence derives from a woman aged 25 to 39 in good health. This rearrangement joins TRBV29-1 to TRBJ2-5; TRBD2 agrees at 9 bases. Sequencing used blood. The CDR3 nucleotides read TGCAGCGTTGTAGATCGTAGCCAGGGGGAATCGCGCGGGAGGGCCTTTGGAGAGACCCAGTACTTC. It is translated as CSVVDRSQGESRGRAFGETQYF.